The 3 T cell receptor beta chains reported below all come from one sample, sequenced in a study of blood T cells in healthy people across ages (dated by TCRdb to between 2014 and 2017). Libraries were prepared through 5' RACE. The sequencer listed for this sample is Illumina HiSeq 2500. The second PCR ran for roughly 6 to 11 cycles and used a J-beta primer mix along with a sample-barcoded 5' primer. TCRdb reran the public reads through fastp at Q25 and MiXCR, keeping productive beta chains. Each CDR3 protein gets just one entry, which takes the most common genes and DNA from the rows behind it. The sample table contains 1.5 million to 2 million distinct CDR3 sequences; only one count was recorded for 49% of them. The ten largest make up less than 2.5% of the sample. The sample was blood. These receptors were collected from a woman aged 40 to 50 in good health.

The chain has TRBV28 and TRBJ2-4; D is uncertain. Trimming left V 2 bases short and J 1 base short, with 9 bases between. From germline, CDR1 is MDHEN and CDR2 SYDVKM. This CDR3 comprises 15 residues. This CDR3 is CASSLRYKAKNIQYF. The CDR3 nucleotides are TGTGCCAGCAGTTTAAGGTATAAGGCCAAAAACATTCAGTACTTC.

This clonotype appeared once. V is TRBV2 and J is TRBJ2-5; perhaps TRBD2 as D (5 bases). The J call could be wrong; TRBJ2-7 is a better fit for the DNA end. CDR1 and CDR2 from the germline V gene are SNHLY and FYNNEI. The length of the CDR3 is 14 residues. CDR3 sequence reads: CASCRTGLVAEQYF. The CDR3 coding sequence is TGTGCCAGTTGTAGGACGGGATTAGTAGCCGAGCAGTACTTC.

V gene TRBV18 combines with J gene TRBJ2-1; 10 nucleotides line up with TRBD1. Germline assignment: CDR1 KGHSH and CDR2 LQKENI. The CDR3 length is 17 residues. Trimming removed 0 bases from V and 8 bases from J; junction bases left unmatched: 10. CDR3 sequence (DNA): TGTGCCAGCTCACCACCGATAGGGACAGGGGTTTACTATGAGCAGTTCTTC. This sequence encodes CASSPPIGTGVYYEQFF. Based on the CDR3 plus reference TRBV18 and TRBJ2-1, the full variable domain is NAGVMQNPRHLVRRRGQEARLRCSPMKGHSHVYWYRQLPEEGLKFMVYLQKENIIDESGMPKERFSAEFPKEGPSILRIQQVVRGDSAAYFCASSPPIGTGVYYEQFFGPGTRLTVL.